These T cell receptor beta chains were read from a single sample in a study of T cells in Graves' hyperthyroidism and ophthalmopathy. TCRdb redid the calling of the multiplex PCR reads with MiXCR, one entry per CDR3 protein. Of more than 350,000 distinct CDR3 sequences in the sample, around 14% are singletons; the top ten hold 32%. The sequencing sample was made of blood. Receptors originate from a woman aged 30 to 39 with Graves' hyperthyroidism. The CDR3 runs from the conserved cysteine through the conserved F or W. Each record gives: V gene, D gene, J gene, clone size, CDR3 DNA, CDR3 protein. A D gene is named only where the DNA matches it firmly. Size tells how often a clone was seen (once, few, many) or the class of an expanded clone, and some rows leave it out.

>TRBV12-3/TRBV12-4|TRBD1|TRBJ2-7|many
TGTGCCAGCAGTCCTTCCGGGGGACAGGGTGCCTACGAGCAGTACTTC
CASSPSGGQGAYEQYF
>TRBV10-1|TRBD1|TRBJ2-1|NA
TGCGCCAGCGGCTGGATGGACAGGGGGGAGAATGAGCAGTTCTTC
CASGWMDRGENEQFF
>TRBV14|TRBD2|TRBJ2-5|NA
TGTGCCAGCAGCAGACGAGCGGGAGGAAACCAAGAGACCCAGTACTTC
CASSRRAGGNQETQYF
>TRBV7-8|NA|TRBJ1-6|NA
TGTGCCAGCAGCTTAGGACCCCGCGCCAGAGCTAATTCACCCCTCCACTTT
CASSLGPRARANSPLHF
>TRBV6-1|NA|TRBJ2-7|NA
TGTGCCAGCAACAGGGTTGAGGACGAGCAGTACTTC
CASNRVEDEQYF
>TRBV12-3/TRBV12-4|NA|TRBJ2-6|NA
TGTGCCAGCAGTTACGGGAACAGCTCTGGGGCCAACGTCCTGACTTTC
CASSYGNSSGANVLTF
>TRBV27|TRBD1|TRBJ1-1|many
TGTGCCAGCAGTTTAGGGACAGGGGGACCGGTTGACACTGAAGCTTTCTTT
CASSLGTGGPVDTEAFF
>TRBV2|NA|TRBJ2-6|few
TGTGCCAGCAGTGAGCGACTCAACTCTGGGGCCAACGTCCCGACTTTC
CASSERLNSGANVPTF
>TRBV6-1|NA|TRBJ1-1|few
TGTGCCAGCAGGCAGCCGGGTCCTACTGAAGCTTTCTTT
CASRQPGPTEAFF
>TRBV5-1|NA|TRBJ2-1|many
TGCGCCAACCTTAGGCGTACCTACAATGAGCAGTTCTTC
CANLRRTYNEQFF
>TRBV18|NA|TRBJ2-1|many
TGTGCCAGCTCACCGGTGAGAGCGGAGCAGTTCTTC
CASSPVRAEQFF
>TRBV29-1|NA|TRBJ2-6|NA
TGCAGCGTTGAGTCGGGCTCTGGGGCCAACGTCCTGACTTTC
CSVESGSGANVLTF
>TRBV15|TRBD1|TRBJ1-1|many
TGTGCCACCAGCGATCGGGACAGTAACACTGAAGCTTTCTTT
CATSDRDSNTEAFF